This T cell receptor (beta chain) was documented in a study of T-cell memory formation after mild COVID-19. Per the germline V gene, CDR1 is SGHVS and CDR2 is FQNEAQ. There are 15 residues in the CDR3. V dropped 1 base and J dropped 0 bases, with 7 bases sitting between them. Via MiXCR, TCRdb re-called the 5' RACE reads, giving one row per CDR3 protein. The sample lists 450,000 or so distinct CDR3 sequences; about 23% were seen once. General observations from the study: Mostly located in CM and EM were contracting CD4+ clones, with contracting CD8+ clones located in EMRA.

This clonotype was observed a handful of times. Its specificity is not known. This TCR was sampled from an adult woman who had mild COVID-19 (a few samples of this study predate the infection). Cell type and time point are not known. The sequenced sample was PBMCs or a T cell subset sorted from them (not recorded which). This chain joins TRBV7-8 and TRBJ2-1, with a tentative D call TRBD2 (5 bases). The DNA for the CDR3 is TGTGCCAGCAGCTTAGTAGCGCCCTCCTACAATGAGCAGTTCTTC. Encoded protein: CASSLVAPSYNEQFF.